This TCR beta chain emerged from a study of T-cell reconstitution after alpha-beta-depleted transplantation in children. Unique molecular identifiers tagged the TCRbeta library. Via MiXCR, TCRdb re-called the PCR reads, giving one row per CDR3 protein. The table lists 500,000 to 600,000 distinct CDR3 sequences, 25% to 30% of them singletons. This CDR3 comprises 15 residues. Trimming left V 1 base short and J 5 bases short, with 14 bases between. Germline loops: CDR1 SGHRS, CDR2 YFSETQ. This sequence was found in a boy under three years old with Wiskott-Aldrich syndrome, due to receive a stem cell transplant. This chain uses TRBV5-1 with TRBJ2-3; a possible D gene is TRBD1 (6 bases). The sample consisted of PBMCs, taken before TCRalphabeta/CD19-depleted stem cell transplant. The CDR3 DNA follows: TGCGCCAGCAGCTTGTGGACACAGGGTGAAGATACGCAGTATTTT. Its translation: CASSLWTQGEDTQYF.